The source of this TCR beta chain is a study of radiation and T cells in renal cell carcinoma. Measured with immunoSEQ multiplex PCR; TCRdb has only the in-frame clones, and not every one. Seen here are 140,000 or so clones, around 88% observed once, and the top ten hold roughly 17%. The time point: blood 4 weeks post-SBRT, at nephrectomy. This sample's treatment: 15 Gy SBRT to primary tumor, nephrectomy 4 weeks later. Nephrectomy followed 15 Gy stereotactic body radiation by 4 weeks. V trimming: 7 bases; J trimming: 3 bases; junction bases outside the gene matches: 6. This CDR3 spans 14 amino acids. From germline, CDR1 is MDHEN and CDR2 SYDVKM.

The receptor comes from a woman aged 45-59 years with renal cell carcinoma. The chain recombines TRBV28 with TRBJ2-5; TRBD2 aligns across 9 bases. Specimen: blood, collected from a patient whose treatment included radiotherapy and nephrectomy. The CDR3 spells CASTIAGEEETQYF. Written as DNA, the CDR3 is TGTGCCAGCACCATAGCGGGAGAGGAAGAGACCCAGTACTTC. The entire variable domain, with the rest obtained from reference TRBV28 and TRBJ2-5, is as follows: DVKVTQSSRYLVKRTGEKVFLECVQDMDHENMFWYRQDPGLGLRLIYFSYDVKMKEKGDIPEGYSVSREKKERFSLILESASTNQTSMYLCASTIAGEEETQYFGPGTRLLVL.